A single TCR beta chain is shown here with its context. Original methodology: Reference gene primer amplification yielded estimated nucleated cell counts. Some clones are missing from TCRdb's copy, which holds only in-frame ones; the method was immunoSEQ multiplex PCR. The V and J calls and the clone size are those of that table, but D and trimming were determined from the DNA. The sample has approximately 80,000 clones, about 87% seen once. This entry comes from a study of blood T cell repertoires in COVID-19. About the research overall: Spain, Italy and the United States supplied samples that represented acute and convalescent COVID-19. The analysed material was cDNA or gDNA that came from T cells, B-cell-depleted T cells, or PBMCs.

The receptor was isolated from a human donor in a cohort sampled during active COVID-19. Sequenced input: peripheral blood.

The CDR3 DNA follows: TGCGCCAGCAGCTTAGAGGCCAGGGACTACAATGAGCAGTTCTTC. Amino acid sequence: CASSLEARDYNEQFF. V and J are TRBV5-1 and TRBJ2-1; the D gene is possibly TRBD1 (5 bases). V lost 2 bases and J 3 bases, leaving 12 bases between the germline ends. CDR1 and CDR2 from the germline V gene are SGHRS and YFSETQ. The CDR3 has 15 residues.